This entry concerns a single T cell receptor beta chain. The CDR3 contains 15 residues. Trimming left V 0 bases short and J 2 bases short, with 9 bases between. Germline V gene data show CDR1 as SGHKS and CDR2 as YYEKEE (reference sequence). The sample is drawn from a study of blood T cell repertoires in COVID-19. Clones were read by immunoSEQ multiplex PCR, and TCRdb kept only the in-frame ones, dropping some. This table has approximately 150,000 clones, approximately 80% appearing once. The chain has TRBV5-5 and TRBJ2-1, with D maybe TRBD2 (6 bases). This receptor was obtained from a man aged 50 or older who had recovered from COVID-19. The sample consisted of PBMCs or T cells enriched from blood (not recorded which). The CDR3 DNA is TGTGCCAGCAGCTTGGAGCGGGCTACCTACAATGAGCAGTTCTTC. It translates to CASSLERATYNEQFF. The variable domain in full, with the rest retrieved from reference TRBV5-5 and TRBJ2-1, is DAGVTQSPTHLIKTRGQQVTLRCSPISGHKSVSWYQQVLGQGPQFIFQYYEKEERGRGNFPDRFSARQFPNYSSELNVNALLLGDSALYLCASSLERATYNEQFFGPGTRLTVL.